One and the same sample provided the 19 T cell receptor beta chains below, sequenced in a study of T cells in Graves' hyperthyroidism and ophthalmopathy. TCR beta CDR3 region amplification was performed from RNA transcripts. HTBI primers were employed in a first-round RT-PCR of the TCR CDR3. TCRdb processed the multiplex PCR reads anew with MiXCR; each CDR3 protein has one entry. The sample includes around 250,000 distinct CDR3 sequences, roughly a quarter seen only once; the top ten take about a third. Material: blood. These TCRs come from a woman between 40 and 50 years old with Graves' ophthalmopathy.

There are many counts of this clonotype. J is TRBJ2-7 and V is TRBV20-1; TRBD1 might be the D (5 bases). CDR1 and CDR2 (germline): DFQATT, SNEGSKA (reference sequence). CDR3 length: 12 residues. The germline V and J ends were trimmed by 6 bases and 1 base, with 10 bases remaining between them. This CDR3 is CSATPGSYEQYF. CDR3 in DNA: TGCAGTGCAACCCCAGGGTCCTACGAGCAGTACTTC.

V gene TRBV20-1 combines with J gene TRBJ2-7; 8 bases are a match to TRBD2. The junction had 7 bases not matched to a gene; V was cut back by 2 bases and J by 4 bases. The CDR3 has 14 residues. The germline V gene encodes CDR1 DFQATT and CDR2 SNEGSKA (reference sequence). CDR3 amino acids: CSARKSGSSYEQYF. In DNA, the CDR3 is TGCAGTGCTAGAAAAAGCGGGAGTTCGTACGAGCAGTACTTC.

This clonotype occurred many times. This chain's CDR3 is CASGPTAGTLVYGYTF. The CDR3 region has the DNA TGTGCCAGCGGGCCGACCGCTGGGACGTTAGTCTATGGCTACACCTTC. This chain connects TRBV11-1 to TRBJ1-2, with D perhaps matching TRBD1 (5 bases). CDR1 SGHAT and CDR2 FQDESV come from the germline V gene (reference sequence). This CDR3 contains 16 residues. V dropped 8 bases and J dropped 4 bases, with 23 bases sitting between them.

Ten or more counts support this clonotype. The DNA of the CDR3 is TGCAGTGCTAGGCCCCTAGCGTGGGGAGATACGCAGTATTTT. This sequence encodes CSARPLAWGDTQYF. The chain recombines TRBV20-1 with TRBJ2-3; a weak D match, TRBD2 (6 bases). Trimming stripped 3 bases from V and 5 bases from J, with 15 bases between. The CDR3 consists of 14 residues. Germline loops: CDR1 DFQATT, CDR2 SNEGSKA (reference sequence).

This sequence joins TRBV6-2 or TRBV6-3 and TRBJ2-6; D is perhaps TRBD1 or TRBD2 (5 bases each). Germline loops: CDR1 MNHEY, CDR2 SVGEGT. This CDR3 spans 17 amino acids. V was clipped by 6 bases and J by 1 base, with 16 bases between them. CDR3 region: CASSDPGTPSGANVLTF. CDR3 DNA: TGTGCCAGCAGCGATCCCGGGACCCCATCTGGGGCCAACGTCCTGACTTTC.

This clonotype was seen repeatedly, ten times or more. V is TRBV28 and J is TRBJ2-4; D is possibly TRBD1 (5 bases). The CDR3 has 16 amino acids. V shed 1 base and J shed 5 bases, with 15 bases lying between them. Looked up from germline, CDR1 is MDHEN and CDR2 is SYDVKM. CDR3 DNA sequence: TGTGCCAGCAGTTTATTGTTTGGGCAGGGCGAAAACATTCAGTACTTC. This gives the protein CASSLLFGQGENIQYF.

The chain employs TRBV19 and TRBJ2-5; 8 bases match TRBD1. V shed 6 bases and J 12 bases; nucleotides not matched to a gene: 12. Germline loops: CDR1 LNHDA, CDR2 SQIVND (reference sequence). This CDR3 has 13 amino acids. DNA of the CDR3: TGTGCCAGTAGCTCGAGCCAGGGGGCCCCCAAGTACTTC. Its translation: CASSSSQGAPKYF.

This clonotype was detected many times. The CDR3 region has the DNA TGCAGTGCTAGCAGACTAGCGGGAGCGAGCGGGGAGCTGTTTTTT. This gives the protein CSASRLAGASGELFF. The chain uses TRBV20-1 and TRBJ2-2, with 12 nucleotides matching TRBD2. Germline V gene lookup returns CDR1 DFQATT and CDR2 SNEGSKA (reference sequence). This CDR3 is built from 15 residues. V was clipped by 3 bases and J by 7 bases; unmatched bases: 6.

The CDR3 reads CATAGLAGGETQYF. The DNA of the CDR3 is TGTGCCACCGCCGGCCTAGCGGGGGGAGAGACCCAGTACTTC. J is TRBJ2-5 and V is TRBV24-1; TRBD2 aligns across 11 bases. The CDR3 consists of 14 residues. The V segment lost 9 bases and the J segment 4 bases; nucleotides outside the gene matches: 6. CDR1 and CDR2 (germline): KGHDR, SFDVKD.

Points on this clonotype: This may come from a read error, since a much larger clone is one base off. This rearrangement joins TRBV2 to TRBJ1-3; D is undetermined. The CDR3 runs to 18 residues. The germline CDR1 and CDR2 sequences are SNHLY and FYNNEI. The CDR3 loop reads CASSDRLFSLESGNTKYF. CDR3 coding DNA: TGTGCCAGCAGTGATCGCTTATTTTCTTTGGAATCTGGAAACACCAAATATTTT.

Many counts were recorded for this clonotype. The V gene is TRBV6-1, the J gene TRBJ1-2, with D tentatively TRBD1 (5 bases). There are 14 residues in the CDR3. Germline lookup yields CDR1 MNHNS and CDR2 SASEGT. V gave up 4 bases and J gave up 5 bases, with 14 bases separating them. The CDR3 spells CASSGVGAQYGYTF. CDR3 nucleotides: TGTGCCAGCAGTGGAGTAGGGGCTCAATATGGCTACACCTTC.

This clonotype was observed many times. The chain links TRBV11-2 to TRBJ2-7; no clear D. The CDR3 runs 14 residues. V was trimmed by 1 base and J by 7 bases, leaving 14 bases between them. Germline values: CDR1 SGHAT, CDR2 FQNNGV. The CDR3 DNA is TGTGCCAGCAGCTTAGCCAACTTCGGGCGGGAGCAGTACTTC. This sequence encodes CASSLANFGREQYF. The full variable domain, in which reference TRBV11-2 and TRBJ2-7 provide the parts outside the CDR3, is EAGVAQSPRYKIIEKRQSVAFWCNPISGHATLYWYQQILGQGPKLLIQFQNNGVVDDSQLPKDRFSAERLKGVDSTLKIQPAKLEDSAVYLCASSLANFGREQYFGPGTRLTVT.

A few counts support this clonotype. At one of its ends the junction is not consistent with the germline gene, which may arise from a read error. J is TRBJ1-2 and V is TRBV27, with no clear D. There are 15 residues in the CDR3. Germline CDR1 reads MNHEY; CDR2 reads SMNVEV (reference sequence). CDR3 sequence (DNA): TGTGCCAGCAGTTTACAGGTCCCCACGGACTATGGCTACATCTTC. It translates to CASSLQVPTDYGYIF.

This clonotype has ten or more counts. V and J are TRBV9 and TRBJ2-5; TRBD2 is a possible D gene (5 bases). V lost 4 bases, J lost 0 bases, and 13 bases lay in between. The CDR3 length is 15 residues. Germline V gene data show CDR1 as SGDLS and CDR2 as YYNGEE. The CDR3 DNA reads TGTGCCAGCAGCCCCCGAGCGGCGGACCAAGAGACCCAGTACTTC. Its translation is CASSPRAADQETQYF.

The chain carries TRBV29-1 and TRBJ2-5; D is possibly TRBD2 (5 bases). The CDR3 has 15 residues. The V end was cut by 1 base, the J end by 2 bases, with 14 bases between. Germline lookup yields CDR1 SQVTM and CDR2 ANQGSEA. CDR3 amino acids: CSVEGDKRSQETQYF. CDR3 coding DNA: TGCAGCGTTGAAGGCGACAAGCGGTCACAAGAGACCCAGTACTTC.

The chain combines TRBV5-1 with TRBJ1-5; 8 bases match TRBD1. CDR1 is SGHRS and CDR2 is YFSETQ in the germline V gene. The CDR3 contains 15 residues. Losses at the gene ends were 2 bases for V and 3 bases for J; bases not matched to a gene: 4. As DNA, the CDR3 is TGCGCCAGCAGCTTAACAGGGGGACCCAATCAGCCCCAGCATTTT. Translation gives CASSLTGGPNQPQHF.

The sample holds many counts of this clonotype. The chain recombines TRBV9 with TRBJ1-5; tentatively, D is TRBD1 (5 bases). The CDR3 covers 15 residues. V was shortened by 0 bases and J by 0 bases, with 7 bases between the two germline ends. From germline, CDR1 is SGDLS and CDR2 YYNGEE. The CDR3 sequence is CASSVGGTSNQPQHF. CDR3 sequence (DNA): TGTGCCAGCAGCGTAGGGGGGACTAGCAATCAGCCCCAGCATTTT.

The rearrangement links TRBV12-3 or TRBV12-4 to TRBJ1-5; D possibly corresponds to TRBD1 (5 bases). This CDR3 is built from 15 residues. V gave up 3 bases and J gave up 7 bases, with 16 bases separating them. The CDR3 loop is CASSFMGGKSQPQHF. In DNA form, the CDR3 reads TGTGCCAGCAGTTTTATGGGGGGGAAGTCACAGCCCCAGCATTTT.

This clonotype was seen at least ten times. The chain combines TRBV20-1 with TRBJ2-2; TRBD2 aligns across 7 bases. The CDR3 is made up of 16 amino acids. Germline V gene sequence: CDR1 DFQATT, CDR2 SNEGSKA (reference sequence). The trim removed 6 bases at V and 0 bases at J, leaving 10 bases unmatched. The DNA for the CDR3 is TGCAGTGCCTCCGAAACACTAGCGTCGAACACCGGGGAGCTGTTTTTT. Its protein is CSASETLASNTGELFF.